The T cell receptor (beta chain) described here comes from a study of regulatory T cells in long-lasting Graves disease. Whole-study context: Over 5 years of antithyroid drugs with positive TSH receptor antibodies was taken to mean persistent Graves' disease.

General study results and limits: Fewer public clonotypes were shared by new patients (over 950) than by persistent patients (about 3,000). TCR diversity was lower in persistent than newly diagnosed Graves' disease. What was studied was peripheral blood only, and not thyroid tissue.

CDR3 length equals 17 residues. The J segment lost 6 bases and the V segment lost 4 bases, leaving 16 bases of the junction unmatched. The germline V gene has CDR1 SGHRS and CDR2 YFSETQ. Indicated time point: persistent/refractory GD, antithyroid drugs over 5 years with positive TRAb. PBMCs provided the RNA from which the TCR library was made. Library construction for TCR beta used iRepertoire HTBI primers and Arm-PCR of CDR3 regions. TCRdb ran MiXCR on the multiplex PCR reads and lists one entry per CDR3 protein. This table has 300,000 to 350,000 distinct CDR3 sequences, about 19% appearing once. As for this clonotype: Its antigen is currently unknown.

This clonotype was obtained from a female donor with Graves disease. J is TRBJ1-2 and V is TRBV5-1; 9 bases are shared with TRBD1. The sequencing used peripheral blood mononuclear cells (PBMCs), collected when the disease was refractory, from a patient treated with antithyroid drugs. The CDR3 DNA follows: TGCGCCAGCAGCCCCCGAGGGGACAGGGCCGCTCGGGATGGCTACACCTTC. It codes for CASSPRGDRAARDGYTF.